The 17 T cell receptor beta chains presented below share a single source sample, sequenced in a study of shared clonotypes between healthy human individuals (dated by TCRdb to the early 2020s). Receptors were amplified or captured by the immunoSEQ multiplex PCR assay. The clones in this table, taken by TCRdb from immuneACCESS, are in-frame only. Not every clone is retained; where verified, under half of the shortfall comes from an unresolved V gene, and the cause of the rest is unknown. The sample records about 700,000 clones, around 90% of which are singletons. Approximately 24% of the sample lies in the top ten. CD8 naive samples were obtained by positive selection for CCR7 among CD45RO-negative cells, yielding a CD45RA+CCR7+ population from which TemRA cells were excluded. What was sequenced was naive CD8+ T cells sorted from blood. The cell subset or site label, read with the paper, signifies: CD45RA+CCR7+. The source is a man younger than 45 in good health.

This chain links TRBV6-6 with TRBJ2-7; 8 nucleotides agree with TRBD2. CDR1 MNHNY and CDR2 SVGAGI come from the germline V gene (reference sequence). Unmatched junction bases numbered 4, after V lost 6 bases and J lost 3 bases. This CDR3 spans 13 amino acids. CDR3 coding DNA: TGTGCCAGCAGCCCCACTAGCGGCTACGAGCAGTACTTC. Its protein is CASSPTSGYEQYF.

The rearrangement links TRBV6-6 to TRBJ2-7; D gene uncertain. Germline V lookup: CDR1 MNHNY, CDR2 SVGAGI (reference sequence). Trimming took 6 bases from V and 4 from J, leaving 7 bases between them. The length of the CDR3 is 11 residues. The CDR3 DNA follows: TGTGCCAGCAGAGAGGCATACGAGCAGTACTTC. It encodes CASREAYEQYF.

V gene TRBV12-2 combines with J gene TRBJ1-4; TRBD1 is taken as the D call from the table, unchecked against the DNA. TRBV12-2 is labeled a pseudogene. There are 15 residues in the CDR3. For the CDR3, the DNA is TGTGCAAGTCGCCCGTCGACAGGTGGGAATGAAAAACTGTTTTTT. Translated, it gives CASRPSTGGNEKLFF.

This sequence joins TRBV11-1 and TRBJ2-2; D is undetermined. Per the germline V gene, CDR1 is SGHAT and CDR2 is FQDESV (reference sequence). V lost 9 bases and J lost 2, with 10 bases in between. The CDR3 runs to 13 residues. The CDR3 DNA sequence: TGTGCCAGAAAAGGGATAAACACCGGGGAGCTGTTTTTT. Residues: CARKGINTGELFF.

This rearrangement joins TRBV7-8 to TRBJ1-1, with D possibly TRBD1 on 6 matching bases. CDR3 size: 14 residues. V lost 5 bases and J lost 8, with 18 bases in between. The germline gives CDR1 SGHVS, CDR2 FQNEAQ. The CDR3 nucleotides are TGTGCCAGCAGCCTACCGGGTAGGGGGACCGAAGCTTTCTTT. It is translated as CASSLPGRGTEAFF.

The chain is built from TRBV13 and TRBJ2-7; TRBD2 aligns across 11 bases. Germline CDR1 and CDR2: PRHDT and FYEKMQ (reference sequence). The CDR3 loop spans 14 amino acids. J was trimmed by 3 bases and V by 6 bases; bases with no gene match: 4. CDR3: CASSEGLADYEQYF. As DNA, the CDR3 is TGTGCCAGCAGTGAGGGACTAGCGGACTACGAGCAGTACTTC.

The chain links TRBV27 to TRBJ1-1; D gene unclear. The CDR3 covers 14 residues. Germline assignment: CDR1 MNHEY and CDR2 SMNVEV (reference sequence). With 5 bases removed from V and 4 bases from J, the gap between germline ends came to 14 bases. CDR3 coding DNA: TGTGCCAGCAGTACTAAAGGGTTGGGCACTGAAGCTTTCTTT. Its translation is CASSTKGLGTEAFF.

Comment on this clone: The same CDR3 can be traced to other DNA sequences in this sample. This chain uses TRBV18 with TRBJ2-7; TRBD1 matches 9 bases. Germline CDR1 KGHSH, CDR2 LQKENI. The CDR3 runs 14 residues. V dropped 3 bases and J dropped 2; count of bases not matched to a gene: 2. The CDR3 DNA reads TGTGCCAGCTCACCCCGGGACAGGGCCTACGAGCAGTACTTC. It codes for CASSPRDRAYEQYF.

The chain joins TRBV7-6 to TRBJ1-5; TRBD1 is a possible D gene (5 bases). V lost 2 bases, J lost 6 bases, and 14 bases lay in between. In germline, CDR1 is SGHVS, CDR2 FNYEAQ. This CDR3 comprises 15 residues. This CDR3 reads CASSLSGRGIQPQHF. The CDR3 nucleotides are TGTGCCAGCAGCTTATCCGGGCGGGGGATTCAGCCCCAGCATTTT.

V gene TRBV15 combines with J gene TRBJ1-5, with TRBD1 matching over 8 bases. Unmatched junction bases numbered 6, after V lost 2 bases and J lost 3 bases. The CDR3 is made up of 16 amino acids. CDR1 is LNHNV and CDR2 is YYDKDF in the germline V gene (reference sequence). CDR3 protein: CATSRFETGVNQPQHF. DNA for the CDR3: TGTGCCACCAGCAGATTTGAGACAGGGGTCAATCAGCCCCAGCATTTT.

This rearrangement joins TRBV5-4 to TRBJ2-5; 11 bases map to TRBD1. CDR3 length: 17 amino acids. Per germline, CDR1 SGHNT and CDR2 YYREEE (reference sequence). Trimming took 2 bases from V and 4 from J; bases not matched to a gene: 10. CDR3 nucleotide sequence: TGTGCCAGCAGCTTCTTGCTCACGGGACAGGGGGGAGAGACCCAGTACTTC. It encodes CASSFLLTGQGGETQYF.

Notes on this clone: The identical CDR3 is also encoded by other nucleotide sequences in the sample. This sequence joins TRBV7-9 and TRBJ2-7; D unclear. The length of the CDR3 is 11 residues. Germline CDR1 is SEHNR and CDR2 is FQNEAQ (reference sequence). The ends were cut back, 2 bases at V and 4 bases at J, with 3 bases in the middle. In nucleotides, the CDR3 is TGTGCCAGCAGCTTAAGTTACGAGCAGTACTTC. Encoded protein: CASSLSYEQYF.

DNA for the CDR3: TGCGCCAGCACATCGGGACAATCAAGCACAGATACGCAGTATTTT. Its translation is CASTSGQSSTDTQYF. This sequence joins TRBV5-1 and TRBJ2-3, with D perhaps TRBD1 (6 bases). V was pared by 6 bases and J by 0 bases, with 14 bases between. This CDR3 has 15 residues. Looked up from germline, CDR1 is SGHRS and CDR2 is YFSETQ.

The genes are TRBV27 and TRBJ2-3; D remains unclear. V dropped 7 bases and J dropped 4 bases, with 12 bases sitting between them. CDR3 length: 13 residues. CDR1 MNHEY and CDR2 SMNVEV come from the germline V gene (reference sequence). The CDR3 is CASTRGGADTQYF. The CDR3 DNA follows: TGTGCCAGCACTAGAGGTGGGGCAGATACGCAGTATTTT.

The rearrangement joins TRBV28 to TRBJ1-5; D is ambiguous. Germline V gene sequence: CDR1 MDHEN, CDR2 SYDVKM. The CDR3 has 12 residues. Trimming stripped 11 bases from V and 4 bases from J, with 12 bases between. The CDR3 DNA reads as TGTGCCTCCTGTGGGATGAATCAGCCCCAGCATTTT. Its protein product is CASCGMNQPQHF. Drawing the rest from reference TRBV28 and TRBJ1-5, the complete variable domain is DVKVTQSSRYLVKRTGEKVFLECVQDMDHENMFWYRQDPGLGLRLIYFSYDVKMKEKGDIPEGYSVSREKKERFSLILESASTNQTSMYLCASCGMNQPQHFGDGTRLSIL.

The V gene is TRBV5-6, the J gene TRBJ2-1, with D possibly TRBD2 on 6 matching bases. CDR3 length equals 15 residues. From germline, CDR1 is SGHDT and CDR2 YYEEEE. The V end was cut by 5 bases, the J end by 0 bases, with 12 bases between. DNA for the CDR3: TGTGCCAGCAGGAAGGGACTGAGCTCCTACAATGAGCAGTTCTTC. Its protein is CASRKGLSSYNEQFF.

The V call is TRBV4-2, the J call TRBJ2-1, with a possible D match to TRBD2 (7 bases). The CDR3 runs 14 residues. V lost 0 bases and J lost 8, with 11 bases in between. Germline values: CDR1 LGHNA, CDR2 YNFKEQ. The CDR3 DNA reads TGTGCCAGCAGCCAAGATTGGGGGGGCGATGAGCAGTTCTTC. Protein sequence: CASSQDWGGDEQFF.